A selection of T cell receptor beta chains follows, all from one sample in a study of blood T cell repertoires in COVID-19. The protocol was immunoSEQ multiplex PCR, while the TCRdb copy is restricted to in-frame clones and leaves out a portion. In the table there are 65,000 to 85,000 clones, 90% of which are singletons. The sequencing sample was made of peripheral blood. These receptor sequences come from a human donor in a cohort sampled during active COVID-19. CDR3s include the opening cysteine and the closing phenylalanine or tryptophan. A D gene is named only where the DNA matches it firmly. Clone size is stated in some rows and not others, as once, few, many or a class when expanded.

clone_size j_call d_call v_call cdr3_aa cdr3_nt
NA TRBJ2-3 TRBD2 TRBV9 CASSPKMAGEGTDTQYF TGTGCCAGCAGCCCAAAGATGGCGGGAGAGGGCACAGATACGCAGTATTTT
NA TRBJ2-1 NA TRBV6-6 CASSYVGQAYNEQFF TGTGCCAGCAGTTACGTGGGACAAGCCTACAATGAGCAGTTCTTC
NA TRBJ2-7 NA TRBV5-4 CASSLDAGALYEQYF TGTGCCAGCAGCTTGGACGCGGGGGCCCTCTACGAGCAGTACTTC
NA TRBJ2-6 TRBD2 TRBV6-4 CASSKTSLIRSGANVLTF TGTGCCAGCAGTAAGACTAGCTTAATACGCTCTGGGGCCAACGTCCTGACTTTC
NA TRBJ2-3 NA TRBV15 CATSRGDFTDTQYF TGTGCCACCAGCAGAGGAGATTTCACAGATACGCAGTATTTT
few TRBJ2-7 TRBD1 TRBV6-2/TRBV6-3 CASSYGTGAFYSYEQYF TGTGCCAGCAGTTATGGGACAGGGGCCTTTTACTCCTACGAGCAGTACTTC
NA TRBJ1-4 NA TRBV4-3 CASSHLPDRELNEKLFF TGCGCCAGCAGCCACCTACCCGACCGGGAATTAAATGAAAAACTGTTTTTT
NA TRBJ1-5 TRBD1 TRBV5-6 CASSYSTGVGNQPQHF TGTGCCAGCAGCTACTCGACAGGGGTCGGCAATCAGCCCCAGCATTTT
NA TRBJ2-7 NA TRBV6-5 CASSYSTGQNYEQYF TGTGCCAGCAGTTACTCGACTGGACAGAACTACGAGCAGTACTTC
NA TRBJ1-5 TRBD1 TRBV3-1/TRBV3-2 CASSLGQGFQPQHF TGTGCCAGCAGCCTGGGACAGGGGTTTCAGCCCCAGCATTTT
NA TRBJ2-3 NA TRBV18 CASSPDYLTTDTQYF TGTGCCAGCTCACCTGACTATCTTACCACAGATACGCAGTATTTT
NA TRBJ1-1 NA TRBV20-1 CSASVREGTEAFF TGCAGTGCTAGTGTCAGGGAGGGCACTGAAGCTTTCTTT
NA TRBJ1-5 TRBD1 TRBV2 CASRTDRDSRGQPQHF TGTGCCAGCAGGACCGACCGGGACAGCCGAGGTCAGCCCCAGCATTTT
once TRBJ2-1 TRBD1 TRBV6-5 CASSQDRGQGNEQFF TGTGCCAGCAGTCAGGACAGGGGGCAAGGGAATGAGCAGTTCTTC
NA TRBJ1-5 TRBD1 TRBV19 CASSLSGQAYQPQHF TGTGCCAGTAGTCTCTCGGGACAGGCCTATCAGCCCCAGCATTTT
NA TRBJ1-2 TRBD1 TRBV3-1/TRBV3-2 CASSQESSGTATCYHMSNYGYTF TGTGCCAGCAGCCAAGAATCCTCCGGGACAGCCACATGTTACCACATGTCTAACTATGGCTACACCTTC
NA TRBJ2-5 TRBD2 TRBV30 CAWSVLSLAGVETQYF TGTGCCTGGAGTGTATTAAGCCTAGCGGGAGTAGAGACCCAGTACTTC
NA TRBJ2-1 TRBD1 TRBV10-3 CAIRSGQGERDEQFF TGTGCCATCAGATCGGGACAGGGGGAAAGGGATGAGCAGTTCTTC
NA TRBJ2-7 TRBD1 TRBV19 CASSFFRDREDF TGTGCCAGTAGTTTTTTCCGGGACAGGGAAGACTTC
NA TRBJ2-7 TRBD2 TRBV15 CATSRDTLAGGPRPYEQYF TGTGCCACCAGCAGAGATACCCTAGCGGGAGGGCCGCGACCCTACGAGCAGTACTTC
NA TRBJ2-5 NA TRBV19 CASKQRGGQETQYF TGTGCCAGCAAACAGAGGGGAGGTCAAGAGACCCAGTACTTC
NA TRBJ1-2 NA TRBV6-5 CASSLNQGKAF TGTGCCAGCAGCCTAAATCAGGGGAAAGCCTTC
NA TRBJ2-5 NA TRBV6-5 CATARIGEQETQYF TGTGCCACCGCCAGAATAGGGGAACAAGAGACCCAGTACTTC
once TRBJ2-1 TRBD2 TRBV7-2 CASSLVGSGYRAYNEQFF TGTGCCAGCAGCTTAGTTGGTAGCGGGTATCGCGCCTACAATGAGCAGTTCTTC
NA TRBJ1-4 NA TRBV7-6 CASSVAAATNEKLFF TGTGCCAGCAGCGTCGCGGCTGCAACTAATGAAAAACTGTTTTTT
NA TRBJ2-7 TRBD1 TRBV23-1 CASPRDRFCYEQYF TGCGCCAGCCCCCGGGACAGGTTCTGCTACGAGCAGTACTTC
NA TRBJ2-2 NA TRBV19 CASSISRTTNTGELFF TGTGCCAGTAGTATATCCCGGACAACGAACACCGGGGAGCTGTTTTTT
few TRBJ1-4 NA TRBV30 CAWGDAQTVNNEKLFF TGTGCCTGGGGGGACGCACAGACAGTAAATAATGAAAAACTGTTTTTT
NA TRBJ2-7 TRBD2 TRBV15 CATSRQRGGLDVPYEQYF TGTGCCACCAGCAGACAGCGGGGGGGTCTCGACGTTCCCTACGAGCAGTACTTC
NA TRBJ2-7 TRBD1 TRBV6-1 CASSEEGARYEQYF TGTGCCAGCAGTGAAGAGGGGGCGCGGTACGAGCAGTACTTC
NA TRBJ2-1 TRBD2 TRBV7-8 CASSPGLAFSFF TGTGCCAGCAGCCCAGGACTAGCTTTCTCGTTCTTC
NA TRBJ2-7 NA TRBV7-2 CASSLGHPAGNYYEQYF TGTGCCAGCAGCTTAGGTCATCCCGCAGGGAATTATTACGAGCAGTACTTC
NA TRBJ1-2 NA TRBV28 CASSQGNYGYTF TGTGCCAGCAGTCAGGGGAACTATGGCTACACCTTC
NA TRBJ2-7 TRBD1 TRBV4-1 CASSPGTGKDEQYF TGCGCCAGCAGCCCAGGGACAGGGAAAGATGAGCAGTACTTC
NA TRBJ2-1 TRBD2 TRBV6-5 CASRTGTTYNEQFF TGTGCCAGCAGGACCGGGACTACCTACAATGAGCAGTTCTTC
NA TRBJ2-7 NA TRBV7-2 CASSLAGQIPSYEQYF TGTGCCAGCAGCTTAGCGGGGCAGATACCCTCCTACGAGCAGTACTTC
NA TRBJ2-7 NA TRBV19 CASSTDSPTYEQYF TGTGCCAGTAGTACTGACAGCCCAACCTACGAGCAGTACTTC
NA TRBJ2-1 TRBD2 TRBV24-1 CATSDSELAGGRNEQFF TGTGCCACCAGTGATAGCGAGCTAGCGGGAGGGAGGAATGAGCAGTTCTTC
few TRBJ2-5 NA TRBV6-5 CASSRGAWETQYF TGTGCCAGCAGCCGGGGGGCTTGGGAGACCCAGTACTTC
NA TRBJ2-3 NA TRBV9 CASSPPTGDTQYF TGTGCCAGCAGCCCCCCGACTGGGGATACGCAGTATTTT
NA TRBJ1-1 TRBD1 TRBV5-1 CASSTGQGATEAFF TGCGCCAGCAGCACCGGACAGGGGGCCACTGAAGCTTTCTTT
NA TRBJ1-4 NA TRBV6-1 CASSERGGVEKLFF TGTGCCAGCAGTGAAAGGGGGGGCGTTGAAAAACTGTTTTTT
NA TRBJ2-7 NA TRBV28 CAARTQYEQYF TGTGCCGCGAGAACGCAATACGAGCAGTACTTC
once TRBJ1-5 NA TRBV27 CASSLTGSSSNQPQHF TGTGCCAGCAGTCTTACAGGGTCCTCTAGCAATCAGCCCCAGCATTTT
NA TRBJ2-1 TRBD2 TRBV7-8 CASSLTSSGSRNEQFF TGTGCCAGCAGCCTCACTTCTAGCGGGAGCAGAAATGAGCAGTTCTTC
NA TRBJ1-5 TRBD1 TRBV10-1 CASSESRTGGLKPQHF TGCGCCAGCAGTGAGTCTCGGACAGGGGGTTTGAAGCCCCAGCATTTT
NA TRBJ2-5 TRBD2 TRBV7-6 CASVEGGRAAETQYF TGTGCCAGCGTAGAGGGCGGGAGGGCCGCAGAGACCCAGTACTTC
few TRBJ2-5 NA TRBV6-6 CASTGQPQETQYF TGTGCCAGCACTGGACAGCCCCAAGAGACCCAGTACTTC
NA TRBJ2-7 NA TRBV6-5 CASQKTSSYEQYF TGTGCCAGCCAAAAAACTAGCTCCTACGAGCAGTACTTC
NA TRBJ2-5 NA TRBV7-2 CASSLALLEEETQYF TGTGCCAGCAGCTTAGCGCTTTTGGAGGAAGAGACCCAGTACTTC
NA TRBJ2-1 NA TRBV6-4 CASSENGERSYNEQFF TGTGCCAGCAGCGAGAACGGGGAACGCTCCTACAATGAGCAGTTCTTC
NA TRBJ1-5 NA TRBV19 CASSILEGGQPQHF TGTGCCAGTAGTATCCTCGAGGGAGGGCAGCCCCAGCATTTT
NA TRBJ2-3 TRBD2 TRBV29-1 CSVFPRGTSSADTQYF TGCAGCGTTTTCCCTAGGGGGACTAGTAGTGCAGATACGCAGTATTTT
NA TRBJ2-1 TRBD2 TRBV9 CASSRVAGSNEQFF TGTGCCAGCTCGAGAGTAGCGGGGAGCAATGAGCAGTTCTTC
once TRBJ2-5 NA TRBV9 CASSVEGLAETQYF TGTGCCAGCAGCGTAGAGGGTCTAGCGGAGACCCAGTACTTC